This T cell receptor (beta chain) was sequenced during a study of vaccination effects on CD4 cells after COVID-19. Concerning this clone itself: The antigen remains undetermined.

Repertoires were generated with immunoSEQ multiplex PCR, while TCRdb's copy carries only in-frame clones and drops some. The profile shows some 15,000 clones, about 75% of them singletons. Ahead of sequencing, the ViraFEST assay grew antigen-specific CD4+ T cells using viral peptide pools. The culture ran for about 10 days, and then CD4+ T cells were isolated. Each participant received a vaccine that was either BNT162b2 or mRNA-1273, given as two doses. On day 3 and again on day 7, half the medium was replaced with IL-2 medium. This CDR3 is 16 amino acids long. CDR1 is MGHDK and CDR2 is SYGVNS in the germline V gene. The V end was cut by 3 bases, the J end by 0 bases, with 13 bases between.

V and J are TRBV25-1 and TRBJ2-3; no reliable D call. The sequences come from CD4+ T cells from PBMCs cultured with HCoV-NL63 spike peptides, collected after COVID-19 vaccination. The TCR comes from a human donor who received a COVID-19 vaccine. CDR3 loop: CASSEAQHTSTDTQYF. The CDR3 bases are TGTGCCAGCAGTGAGGCGCAGCATACTAGCACAGATACGCAGTATTTT.